This TCR beta chain was captured in a study of cytomegalovirus exposure and HLA in healthy donors. Study-wide results and caveats: In vitro, a few CMV-associated chains proved specific for CMV antigens. Reportedly, cytomegalovirus status was diagnosed with high sensitivity and specificity. The productive fraction for most TCR beta V segments was about 87% or about 30% in an earlier analysis. The records held CMV serostatus as the only immune exposure information.

V shed 7 bases, J shed 6 bases, and the junction held 3 bases outside the gene matches. The CDR3 is 13 residues long. Germline values: CDR1 ENHRY, CDR2 SYGVKD. Use of 60 Vbeta and 13 Jbeta primers characterized the PCR. Only in-frame clones appear in the TCRdb table, and some are missing; sequencing was by immunoSEQ multiplex PCR. The sample lists 150,000 to 200,000 clones, 70% to 90% occurring once. Turning to this clone: Its matching antigen is unknown.

This receptor was identified in a man in his late teens or twenties in good health and CMV-seropositive. What was sequenced was PBMCs. J is TRBJ2-1 and V is TRBV10-3; 10 bases are shared with TRBD1. The CDR3 DNA follows: TGTGCCATCATTAGGACAGGGGGCAATGAGCAGTTCTTC. Protein: CAIIRTGGNEQFF.